This T cell receptor (beta chain) was sequenced for a study of T-cell reconstitution after alpha-beta-depleted transplantation in children. Preparation of the TCRbeta library used unique molecular identifiers. TCRdb passed the PCR reads through MiXCR, listing each CDR3 protein once. Seen here are about 400,000 distinct CDR3 sequences, 15% to 20% observed once, and the top ten hold 25% to 35%. Points from the study as a whole: The origin of alpha-beta T cells about two months after transplant was reportedly several hundred expanded graft clones. T-cell counts and diversity at one year following transplant were attributed mainly to newly produced T cells.

A few counts support this clonotype. Its antigen remains unidentified. Trimming took 1 base from V and 1 from J, leaving 10 bases between them. Germline-derived CDR1 and CDR2 are DFQATT and SNEGSKA (reference sequence). This CDR3 is 15 amino acids long. Sample: PBMCs, mostly from graft donor cells, taken 360 days after TCRalphabeta/CD19-depleted stem cell transplant. The chain joins TRBV20-1 to TRBJ2-2; D perhaps matches TRBD2 (5 bases). The clonotype comes from a boy under three years old who had a stem cell transplant for Wiskott-Aldrich syndrome, so the T cells may come from the graft donor. The CDR3 region has the DNA TGCAGTGCTAGAGGCCCAGCGGTGAACACCGGGGAGCTGTTTTTT. It encodes CSARGPAVNTGELFF.